This T cell receptor beta chain comes out of a study of cytomegalovirus exposure and HLA in healthy donors. General study results and limits: Later on, analysis showed that most CMV-associated TCR beta chains appeared to be HLA-restricted. Beyond CMV serostatus, there was no information to go on about immune exposure.

The CDR3 loop spans 18 amino acids. Trimming at V came to 3 bases and at J to 5 bases, leaving 11 bases not matched to a gene. From germline, CDR1 is LGHNA and CDR2 YSLEER. As for this clone: Its antigen is unidentified.

Primers: 60 Vbeta forward and 13 Jbeta reverse. The authors' processing: Among the unique TCR beta chains that a later analysis counted, about 86 million in all, 10 million to 11 million were shared. The protocol was immunoSEQ multiplex PCR, while the TCRdb copy is restricted to in-frame clones and leaves out a portion. For V, J and clone size, that table is used; D and trimming come from the DNA. The data hold about 170,000 clones, with over 75% observed a single time. The chain uses TRBV4-3 and TRBJ1-4, with 11 bases identical to TRBD1. Material for sequencing was PBMCs. The sequence came from a male donor in good health and CMV-seronegative. The CDR3 nucleotides read TGCGCCAGCAGCCATATGCGCGGGACAGGGGGGATAAATGAAAAACTGTTTTTT. Translated, it gives CASSHMRGTGGINEKLFF.